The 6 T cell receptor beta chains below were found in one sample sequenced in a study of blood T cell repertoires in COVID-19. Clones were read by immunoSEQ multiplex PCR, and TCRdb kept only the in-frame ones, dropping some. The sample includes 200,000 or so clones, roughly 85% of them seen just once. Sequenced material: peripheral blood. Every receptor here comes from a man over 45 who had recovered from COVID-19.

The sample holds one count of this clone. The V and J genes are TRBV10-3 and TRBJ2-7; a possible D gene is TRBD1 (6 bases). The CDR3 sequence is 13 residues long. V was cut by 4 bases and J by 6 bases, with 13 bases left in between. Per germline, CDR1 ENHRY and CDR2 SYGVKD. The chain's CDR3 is CAISVGRGGEQYF. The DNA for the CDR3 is TGTGCCATCAGTGTTGGCAGGGGTGGCGAGCAGTACTTC.

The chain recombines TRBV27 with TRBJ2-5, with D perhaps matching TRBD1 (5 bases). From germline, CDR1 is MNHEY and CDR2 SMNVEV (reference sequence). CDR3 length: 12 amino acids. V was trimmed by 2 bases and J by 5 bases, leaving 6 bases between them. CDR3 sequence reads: CASSLKGETQYF. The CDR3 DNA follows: TGTGCCAGCAGTTTAAAGGGGGAGACCCAGTACTTC.

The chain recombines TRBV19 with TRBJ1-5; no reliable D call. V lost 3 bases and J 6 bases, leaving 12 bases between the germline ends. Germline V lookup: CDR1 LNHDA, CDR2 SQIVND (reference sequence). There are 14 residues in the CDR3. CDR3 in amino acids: CASSIDPRGQPQHF. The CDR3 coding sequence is TGTGCCAGTAGTATCGACCCTCGAGGTCAGCCCCAGCATTTT.

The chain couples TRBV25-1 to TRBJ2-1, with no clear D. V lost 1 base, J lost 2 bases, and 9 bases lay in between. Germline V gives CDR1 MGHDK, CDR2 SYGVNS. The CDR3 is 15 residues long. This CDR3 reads CASSELNQAYNEQFF. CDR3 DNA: TGTGCCAGCAGTGAATTGAATCAGGCCTACAATGAGCAGTTCTTC.

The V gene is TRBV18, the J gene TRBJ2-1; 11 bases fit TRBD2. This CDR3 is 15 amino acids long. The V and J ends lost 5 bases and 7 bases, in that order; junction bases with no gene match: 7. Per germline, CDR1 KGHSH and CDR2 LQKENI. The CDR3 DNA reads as TGTGCCAGCTCAGCCAGAGTAGCGGGAGGGAATGAGCAGTTCTTC. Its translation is CASSARVAGGNEQFF.

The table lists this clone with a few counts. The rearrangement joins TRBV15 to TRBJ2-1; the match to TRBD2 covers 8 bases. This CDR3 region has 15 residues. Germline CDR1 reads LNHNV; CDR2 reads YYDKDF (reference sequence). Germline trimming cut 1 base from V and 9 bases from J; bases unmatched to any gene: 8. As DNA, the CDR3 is TGTGCCACCAGCAGAGCAGGGGCGGGAGGCAGTGAGCAGTTCTTC. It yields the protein CATSRAGAGGSEQFF.